This paragraph covers one TCR beta chain sequence. This specimen comes from a study of CD8+ T cells in alopecia areata. Following extraction, RNA underwent reverse transcription to cDNA, which served as the sequencing template. This table comes from immunoSEQ multiplex PCR, and its TCRdb copy is limited to in-frame clones, with some not included. Of some 150,000 clones in the sample, roughly 60% were seen once. V lost 1 base, J lost 3 bases, and 6 bases lay in between. The CDR3 has 13 amino acids. CDR1 is SGHAT and CDR2 is FQNNGV in the germline V gene. Treatment described: oral pan-JAK inhibitor, 5-10 mg twice daily.

This sample comprised CD4+ T cells sorted from blood, obtained between weeks 55 and 65, from a patient treated with tofacitinib. The source of this sequence is a human donor with alopecia areata. The V and J genes are TRBV11-2 and TRBJ1-2, with a weak D call TRBD1 (6 bases). CDR3 sequence reads: CASSLGTDYGYTF. DNA for the CDR3: TGTGCCAGCAGCTTAGGGACAGACTATGGCTACACCTTC.